Included here is one T cell receptor (beta chain) sequence, with context. Its cognate antigen is unknown. Some clones are missing from TCRdb's copy, which holds only in-frame ones; the method was immunoSEQ multiplex PCR. The sample carries 85,000 to 90,000 clones, about 93% recorded once. The source of the sample is a study of T cell responses to AZD1222 COVID-19 vaccine. General study findings and limits: Baseline seropositives among AZD1222 recipients totaled only 5 or 6. Spike-specific TCR breadth and depth went up after people got two AZD1222 doses. Among vaccine-associated CD4 TCRs, coverage spanned spike, with dominance at 160-218 and 743-854.

Germline V gene data show CDR1 as SEHNR and CDR2 as FQNEAQ (reference sequence). V shed 3 bases and J shed 4 bases, with 10 bases lying between them. This CDR3 region has 14 residues. The chain couples TRBV7-9 to TRBJ1-5; D ambiguous. The sequence was obtained from an adult in good health. The specimen was peripheral blood, collected on day 0 of MenACWY control vaccination. The CDR3 sequence: CASSLSGVNQPQHF. The CDR3 DNA follows: TGTGCCAGCAGCTTGTCCGGGGTTAATCAGCCCCAGCATTTT.